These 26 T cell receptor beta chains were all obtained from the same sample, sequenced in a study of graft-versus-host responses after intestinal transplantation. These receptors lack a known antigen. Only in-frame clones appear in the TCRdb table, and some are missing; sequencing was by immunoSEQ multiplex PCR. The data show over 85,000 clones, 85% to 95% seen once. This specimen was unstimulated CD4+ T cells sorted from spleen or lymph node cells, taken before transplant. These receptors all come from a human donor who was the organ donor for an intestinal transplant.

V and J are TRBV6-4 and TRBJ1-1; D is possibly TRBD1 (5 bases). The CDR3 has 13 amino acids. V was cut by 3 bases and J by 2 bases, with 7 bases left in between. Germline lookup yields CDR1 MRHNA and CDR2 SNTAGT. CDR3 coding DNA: TGTGCCAGCAGTGAACAGGCAAACACTGAAGCTTTCTTT. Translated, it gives CASSEQANTEAFF.

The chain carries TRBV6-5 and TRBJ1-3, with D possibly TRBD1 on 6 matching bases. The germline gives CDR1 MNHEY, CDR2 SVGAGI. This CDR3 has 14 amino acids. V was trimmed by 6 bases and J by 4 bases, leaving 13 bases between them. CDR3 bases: TGTGCCAGCAGACGACAGGCTCAAGGAAACACCATATATTTT. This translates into CASRRQAQGNTIYF.

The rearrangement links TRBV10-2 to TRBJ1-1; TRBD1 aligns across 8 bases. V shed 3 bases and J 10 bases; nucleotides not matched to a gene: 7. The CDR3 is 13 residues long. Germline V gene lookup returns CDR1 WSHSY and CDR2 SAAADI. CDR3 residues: CASSDPGGGAAFF. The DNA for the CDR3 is TGCGCCAGCAGTGACCCAGGGGGCGGGGCAGCTTTCTTT.

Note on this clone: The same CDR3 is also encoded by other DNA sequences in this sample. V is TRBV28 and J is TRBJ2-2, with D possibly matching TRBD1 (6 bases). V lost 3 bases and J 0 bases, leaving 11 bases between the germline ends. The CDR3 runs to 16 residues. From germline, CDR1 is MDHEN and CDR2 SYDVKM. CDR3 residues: CASSFWGQTNTGELFF. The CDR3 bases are TGTGCCAGCAGTTTTTGGGGGCAGACGAACACCGGGGAGCTGTTTTTT.

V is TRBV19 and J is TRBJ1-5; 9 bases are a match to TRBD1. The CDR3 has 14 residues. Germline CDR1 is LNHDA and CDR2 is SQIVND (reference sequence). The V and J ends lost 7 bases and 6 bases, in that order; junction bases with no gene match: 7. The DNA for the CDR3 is TGTGCCAGTACTGTACAGGGGGCACGTCAGCCCCAGCATTTT. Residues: CASTVQGARQPQHF.

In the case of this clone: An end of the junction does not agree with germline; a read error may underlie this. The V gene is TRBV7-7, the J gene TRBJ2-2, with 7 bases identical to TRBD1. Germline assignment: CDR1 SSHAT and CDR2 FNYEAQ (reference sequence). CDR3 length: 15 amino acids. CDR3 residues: CASSLAGGNTGELFF. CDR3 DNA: TGTGCTAGCAGCTTAGCAGGGGGGAACACCGGGGAGCTGTTTTTT. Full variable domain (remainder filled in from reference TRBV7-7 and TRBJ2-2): GAGVSQSPRYKVTKRGQDVTLRCDPISSHATLYWYQQALGQGPEFLTYFNYEAQPDKSGLPSDRFSAERPEGSISTLTIQRTEQRDSAMYRCASSLAGGNTGELFFGEGSRLTVL.

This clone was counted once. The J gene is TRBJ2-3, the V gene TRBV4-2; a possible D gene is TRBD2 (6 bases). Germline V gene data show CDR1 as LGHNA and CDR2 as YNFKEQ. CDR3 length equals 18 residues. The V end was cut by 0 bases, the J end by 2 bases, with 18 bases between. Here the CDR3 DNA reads TGTGCCAGCAGCCAAGAGTCGGGTCGGGCGGGAAACACAGATACGCAGTATTTT. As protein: CASSQESGRAGNTDTQYF.

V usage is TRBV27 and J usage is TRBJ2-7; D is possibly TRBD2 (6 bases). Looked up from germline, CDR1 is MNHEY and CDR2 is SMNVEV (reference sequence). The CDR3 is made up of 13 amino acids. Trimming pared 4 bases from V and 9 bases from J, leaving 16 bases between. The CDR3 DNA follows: TGTGCCAGCAGTTCGACTAGAGAGCTGAGGCAGTACTTC. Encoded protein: CASSSTRELRQYF.

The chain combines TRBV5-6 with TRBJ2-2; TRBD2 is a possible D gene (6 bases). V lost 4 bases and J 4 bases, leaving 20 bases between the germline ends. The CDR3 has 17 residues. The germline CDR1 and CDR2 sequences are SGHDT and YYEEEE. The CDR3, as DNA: TGTGCCAGCAGCCCGGACCCCCAGGCAGCGGGCACCGGGGAGCTGTTTTTT. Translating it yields CASSPDPQAAGTGELFF.

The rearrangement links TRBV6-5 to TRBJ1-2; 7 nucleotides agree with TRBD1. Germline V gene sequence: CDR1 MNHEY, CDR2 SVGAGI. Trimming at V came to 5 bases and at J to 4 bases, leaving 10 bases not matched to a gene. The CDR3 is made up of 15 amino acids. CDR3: CASSRDSTGIYGYTF. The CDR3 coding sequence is TGTGCCAGCAGTCGCGACTCGACAGGGATCTATGGCTACACCTTC.

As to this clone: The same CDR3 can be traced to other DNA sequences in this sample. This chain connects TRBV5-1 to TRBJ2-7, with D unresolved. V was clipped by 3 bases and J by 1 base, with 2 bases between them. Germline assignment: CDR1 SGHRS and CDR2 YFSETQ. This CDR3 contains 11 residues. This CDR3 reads CASSSSYEQYF. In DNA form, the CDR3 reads TGCGCCAGCAGCTCATCCTACGAGCAGTACTTC.

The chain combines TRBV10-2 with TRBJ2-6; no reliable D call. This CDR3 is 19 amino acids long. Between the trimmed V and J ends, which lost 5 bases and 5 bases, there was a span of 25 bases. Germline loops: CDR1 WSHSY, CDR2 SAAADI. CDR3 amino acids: CASSCANTSNKSRANVLTF. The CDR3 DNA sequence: TGCGCCAGCAGTTGCGCAAACACTTCTAACAAAAGTCGGGCCAACGTCCTGACTTTC.

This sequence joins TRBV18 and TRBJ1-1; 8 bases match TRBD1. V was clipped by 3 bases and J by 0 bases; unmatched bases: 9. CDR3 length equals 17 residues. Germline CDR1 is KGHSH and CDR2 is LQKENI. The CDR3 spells CASSPGQGNIMNTEAFF. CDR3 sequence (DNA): TGTGCCAGCTCACCCGGACAGGGAAATATCATGAACACTGAAGCTTTCTTT.

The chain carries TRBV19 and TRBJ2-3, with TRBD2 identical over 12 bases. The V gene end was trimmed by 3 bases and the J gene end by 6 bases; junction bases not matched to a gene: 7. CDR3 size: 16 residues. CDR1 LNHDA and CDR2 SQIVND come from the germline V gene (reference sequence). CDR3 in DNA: TGTGCCAGTAGTATCGGGCTAGCGGGGGGGATGGATACGCAGTATTTT. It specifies CASSIGLAGGMDTQYF.

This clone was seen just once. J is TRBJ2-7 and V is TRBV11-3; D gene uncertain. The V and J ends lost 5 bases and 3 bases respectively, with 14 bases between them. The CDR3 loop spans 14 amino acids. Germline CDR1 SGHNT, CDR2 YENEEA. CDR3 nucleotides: TGTGCCAGCAGCCTAAACACTGGAAGCTACGAGCAGTACTTC. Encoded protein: CASSLNTGSYEQYF. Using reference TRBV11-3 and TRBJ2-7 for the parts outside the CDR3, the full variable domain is EAGVVQSPRYKIIEKKQPVAFWCNPISGHNTLYWYLQNLGQGPELLIRYENEEAVDDSQLPKDRFSAERLKGVDSTLKIQPAELGDSAVYLCASSLNTGSYEQYFGPGTRLTVT.

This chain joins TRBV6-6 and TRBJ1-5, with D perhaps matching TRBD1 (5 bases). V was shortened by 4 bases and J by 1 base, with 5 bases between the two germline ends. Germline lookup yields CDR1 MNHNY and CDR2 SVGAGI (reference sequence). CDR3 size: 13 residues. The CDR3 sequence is CASSWDSNQPQHF. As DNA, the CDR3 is TGTGCCAGCAGTTGGGACAGCAATCAGCCCCAGCATTTT.

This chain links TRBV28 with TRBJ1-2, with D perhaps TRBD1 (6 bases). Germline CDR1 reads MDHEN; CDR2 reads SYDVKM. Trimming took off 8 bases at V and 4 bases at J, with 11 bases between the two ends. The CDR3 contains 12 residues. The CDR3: CASSLGAYGYTF. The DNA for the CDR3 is TGTGCCAGCTCTTTGGGGGCCTATGGCTACACCTTC.

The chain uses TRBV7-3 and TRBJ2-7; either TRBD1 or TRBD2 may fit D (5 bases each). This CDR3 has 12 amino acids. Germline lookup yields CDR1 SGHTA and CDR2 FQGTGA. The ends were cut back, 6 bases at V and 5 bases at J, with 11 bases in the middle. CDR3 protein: CASRRGSDEQYF. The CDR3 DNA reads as TGTGCCAGCAGGAGGGGTTCCGACGAGCAGTACTTC.

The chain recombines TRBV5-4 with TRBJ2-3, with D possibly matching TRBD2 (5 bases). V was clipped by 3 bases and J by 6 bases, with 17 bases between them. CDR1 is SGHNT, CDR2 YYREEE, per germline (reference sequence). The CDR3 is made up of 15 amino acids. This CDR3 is CASSSPQSGVDTQYF. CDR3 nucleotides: TGTGCCAGCAGCTCGCCCCAAAGCGGTGTGGATACGCAGTATTTT.

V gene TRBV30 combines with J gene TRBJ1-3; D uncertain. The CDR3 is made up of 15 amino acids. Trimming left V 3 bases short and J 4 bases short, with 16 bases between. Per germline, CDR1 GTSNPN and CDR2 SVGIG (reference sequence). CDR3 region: CAWSATGLAGNTIYF. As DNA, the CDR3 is TGTGCCTGGAGCGCGACCGGACTCGCCGGAAACACCATATATTTT.

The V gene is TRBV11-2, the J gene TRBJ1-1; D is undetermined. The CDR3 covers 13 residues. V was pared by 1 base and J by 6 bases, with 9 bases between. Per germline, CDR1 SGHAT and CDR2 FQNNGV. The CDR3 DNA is TGTGCCAGCAGCTTAGGTATAGGGTCTGAAGCTTTCTTT. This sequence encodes CASSLGIGSEAFF.

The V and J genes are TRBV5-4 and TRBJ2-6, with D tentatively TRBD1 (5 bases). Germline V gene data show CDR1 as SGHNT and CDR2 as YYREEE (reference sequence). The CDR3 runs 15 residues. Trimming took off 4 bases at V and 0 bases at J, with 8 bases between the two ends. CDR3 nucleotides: TGTGCCAGCAGCCGCAGGGACTCTGGGGCCAACGTCCTGACTTTC. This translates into CASSRRDSGANVLTF.

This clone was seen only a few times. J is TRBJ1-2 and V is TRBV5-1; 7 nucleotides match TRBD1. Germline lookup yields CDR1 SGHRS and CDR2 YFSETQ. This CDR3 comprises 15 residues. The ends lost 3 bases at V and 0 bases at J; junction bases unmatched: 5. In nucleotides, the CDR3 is TGCGCCAGCAGCTCAGGACAGGCGACTAACTATGGCTACACCTTC. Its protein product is CASSSGQATNYGYTF.

This CDR3 is CASSRTGGNYGYTF. The CDR3 DNA is TGTGCCAGCAGCCGTACAGGGGGGAACTATGGCTACACCTTC. The V and J genes are TRBV6-5 and TRBJ1-2; 8 bases match TRBD1. CDR3 size: 14 residues. From germline, CDR1 is MNHEY and CDR2 SVGAGI. V shed 6 bases and J 2 bases; nucleotides not matched to a gene: 5.

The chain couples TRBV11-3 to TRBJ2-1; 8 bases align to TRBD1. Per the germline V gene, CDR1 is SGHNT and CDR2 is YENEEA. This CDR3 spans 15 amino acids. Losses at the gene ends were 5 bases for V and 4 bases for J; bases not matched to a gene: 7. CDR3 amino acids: CASSGKTGAYNEQFF. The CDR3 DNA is TGTGCCAGCAGCGGAAAGACAGGGGCGTACAATGAGCAGTTCTTC.

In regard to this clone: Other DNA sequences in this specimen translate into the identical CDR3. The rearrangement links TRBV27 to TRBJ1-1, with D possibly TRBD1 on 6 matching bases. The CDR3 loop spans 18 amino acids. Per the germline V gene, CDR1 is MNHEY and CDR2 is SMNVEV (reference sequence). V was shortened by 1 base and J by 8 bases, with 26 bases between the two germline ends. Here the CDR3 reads CASSLYPAAVGGPREAFF. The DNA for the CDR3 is TGTGCCAGCAGTTTATATCCGGCGGCGGTAGGGGGTCCGCGCGAAGCTTTCTTT.